This paragraph reports one T cell receptor beta chain. The record originates from a study of memory CD4+ T cells and cytomegalovirus serostatus. Trimming shortened V by 4 bases and J by 0 bases, and 10 bases separated the two germline ends. The germline CDR1 and CDR2 sequences are MGHDK and SYGVNS. CDR3 length: 15 residues. This table comes from immunoSEQ multiplex PCR, and its TCRdb copy is limited to in-frame clones, with some not included. The sample contains about 61,000 clones, 75% to 85% of which appear only once. Single viable CD3+CD4+CD8-CD45RO+ cells were sorted as the memory CD4+ T cells. V usage is TRBV25-1 and J usage is TRBJ2-1; D gene unclear. The source of this sequence is an adult in good health and CMV-seronegative. Sample: memory CD4+ T cells from blood. CDR3 sequence reads: CASSARKTSYNEQFF. CDR3 nucleotide sequence: TGTGCCAGCAGTGCCCGTAAAACCTCCTACAATGAGCAGTTCTTC.